The 24 T cell receptor beta chains listed next were all sequenced from one sample in a study of T cells in localized non-small cell lung cancer. The table came from immunoSEQ multiplex PCR; TCRdb's copy has only in-frame clones and leaves some out. This sample has about 11,000 clones, with 25% to 30% found just once. This material consisted of lung tumor tissue, taken before any cancer treatment. These receptors were taken from a man aged 40 to 70 with stage I lung adenocarcinoma.

This clone was observed a handful of times. The gene calls are TRBV9 and TRBJ1-1, with D tentatively TRBD1 (6 bases). CDR3 length: 17 residues. V lost 4 bases and J 1 base, leaving 20 bases between the germline ends. Germline V CDR1 and CDR2: SGDLS, YYNGEE. CDR3 amino acids: CASSLLKVGGRNTEAFF. CDR3 nucleotides: TGTGCCAGCAGCTTGCTTAAAGTCGGGGGCCGGAACACTGAAGCTTTCTTT.

This chain uses TRBV7-4 with TRBJ2-7; D is uncertain. V lost 0 bases to trimming and J lost 2 bases, with 5 bases between them. Germline V CDR1 and CDR2: SGHVT, SQSDAQ. The CDR3 loop spans 13 amino acids. The CDR3: CASSLARTYEQYF. CDR3 DNA: TGTGCCAGCAGCTTAGCCCGGACCTACGAGCAGTACTTC.

A few counts support this clone. This chain joins TRBV18 and TRBJ2-2; D could derive from TRBD1 or TRBD2 (5 bases each). V lost 4 bases to trimming and J lost 0 bases, with 15 bases between them. The germline gives CDR1 KGHSH, CDR2 LQKENI. CDR3 length equals 17 residues. CDR3 loop: CASSLGPPGPNTGELFF. CDR3 nucleotide sequence: TGTGCCAGCTCACTGGGGCCCCCGGGACCGAACACCGGGGAGCTGTTTTTT.

J is TRBJ1-4 and V is TRBV5-1, with D unclear. CDR3 length: 14 amino acids. Germline CDR1 is SGHRS and CDR2 is YFSETQ. Trimming took off 0 bases at V and 8 bases at J, with 11 bases between the two ends. CDR3 sequence: CASSLVAAGEKLFF. CDR3 DNA: TGCGCCAGCAGCTTGGTGGCAGCGGGGGAAAAACTGTTTTTT.

V is TRBV18 and J is TRBJ2-1; 9 bases are a match to TRBD1. Trimming cost V 3 bases and J 15 bases; bases outside gene matches: 6. This CDR3 is 12 amino acids long. CDR1 and CDR2 (germline): KGHSH, LQKENI. In DNA form, the CDR3 reads TGTGCCAGCTCACCTTGGACAGGGGAAGGGTTCTTC. Its translation is CASSPWTGEGFF. The complete variable domain, with remaining parts taken from reference TRBV18 and TRBJ2-1, reads NAGVMQNPRHLVRRRGQEARLRCSPMKGHSHVYWYRQLPEEGLKFMVYLQKENIIDESGMPKERFSAEFPKEGPSILRIQQVVRGDSAAYFCASSPWTGEGFFGPGTRLTVL.

This rearrangement joins TRBV5-1 to TRBJ1-1, with a possible D match to TRBD1 (5 bases). The CDR3 consists of 14 residues. The germline CDR1 and CDR2 sequences are SGHRS and YFSETQ. V was pared by 0 bases and J by 4 bases, with 10 bases between. CDR3 sequence (DNA): TGCGCCAGCAGCTTGGCCCAGGGAGGCACTGAAGCTTTCTTT. Translated, it gives CASSLAQGGTEAFF.

This clone was counted a single time. V usage is TRBV18 and J usage is TRBJ1-2; 7 nucleotides align to TRBD1. V lost 5 bases to trimming and J lost 4 bases; unmatched junction nucleotides: 7. CDR1 is KGHSH and CDR2 is LQKENI in the germline V gene. The CDR3 contains 14 residues. The CDR3 is CASSTGQDTYGYTF. In nucleotides, the CDR3 is TGTGCCAGCTCAACAGGACAGGATACCTATGGCTACACCTTC.

The gene calls are TRBV18 and TRBJ2-5, with D possibly called TRBD1 or TRBD2 (5 bases each). CDR3 length: 16 amino acids. V lost 3 bases and J lost 1, with 15 bases in between. The germline gives CDR1 KGHSH, CDR2 LQKENI. CDR3 DNA sequence: TGTGCCAGCTCACCGATGACGGGGACGGCCCAAGAGACCCAGTACTTC. It translates to CASSPMTGTAQETQYF.

The chain employs TRBV14 and TRBJ2-3; maybe TRBD2 (6 bases). In germline, CDR1 is SGHDN, CDR2 FVKESK. CDR3 length: 14 residues. The V end was cut by 1 base, the J end by 3 bases, with 8 bases between. As DNA, the CDR3 is TGTGCCAGCAGCCAAGGCGGGGTAACAGATACGCAGTATTTT. It is translated as CASSQGGVTDTQYF.

This chain uses TRBV12-5 with TRBJ1-1; D remains unclear. With 0 bases removed from V and 4 bases from J, the gap between germline ends came to 9 bases. The CDR3 extends over 14 amino acids. Germline V gene data show CDR1 as LGHNT and CDR2 as FRNRAP. The CDR3 spells CASGLVPGGTEAFF. The CDR3 nucleotides are TGTGCTAGTGGTTTGGTCCCGGGAGGCACTGAAGCTTTCTTT.

The genes are TRBV19 and TRBJ1-1; D gene uncertain. Per the germline V gene, CDR1 is LNHDA and CDR2 is SQIVND (reference sequence). Trimming took 5 bases from V and 3 from J, leaving 19 bases between them. There are 16 residues in the CDR3. CDR3 nucleotide sequence: TGTGCCAGTAGTCTCCCCGGGCCCGCCGTGGACACTGAAGCTTTCTTT. Its translation: CASSLPGPAVDTEAFF.

Only a few counts were recorded for this clone. This chain uses TRBV11-3 with TRBJ1-1, with 10 positions matching TRBD1. After removal of 5 bases from V and 6 bases from J, the junction contained 6 bases not matched to a gene. The CDR3 is made up of 14 amino acids. Germline CDR1 is SGHNT and CDR2 is YENEEA. CDR3 in amino acids: CASSPGTGDSEAFF. CDR3 DNA: TGTGCCAGCAGCCCCGGGACAGGGGATTCTGAAGCTTTCTTT.

The chain recombines TRBV6-8 with TRBJ2-5; 9 bases agree with TRBD2. The CDR3 is 13 residues long. Trimming at V came to 8 bases and at J to 3 bases, leaving 4 bases not matched to a gene. The germline gives CDR1 MNHGY, CDR2 SAAAGT. The CDR3 DNA is TGTGCCAGCGAGGCTAGCGGGGAAGAGACCCAGTACTTC. Translation gives CASEASGEETQYF.

The chain has TRBV30 and TRBJ2-2; either TRBD1 or TRBD2 may fit D (5 bases each). Germline CDR1 is GTSNPN and CDR2 is SVGIG (reference sequence). The CDR3 is made up of 13 amino acids. Trimming removed 5 bases from V and 7 bases from J, with 14 bases in between. DNA of the CDR3: TGTGCCTGGGGGTACATGGGGGACGGGGAGCTGTTTTTT. Translation: CAWGYMGDGELFF.

The chain couples TRBV6-8 to TRBJ1-5; the D is unclear. Germline CDR1 MNHGY, CDR2 SAAAGT. The CDR3 is made up of 14 amino acids. V was pared by 10 bases and J by 9 bases, with 22 bases between. In DNA form, the CDR3 reads TGTGCCATCAGCGCCGACTACTCTTTGGGGCCCCAGCATTTT. As protein: CAISADYSLGPQHF.

This chain uses TRBV25-1 with TRBJ1-4; weak D call: TRBD1 (6 bases). This CDR3 contains 15 residues. Germline V gives CDR1 MGHDK, CDR2 SYGVNS. The V gene lost 1 base and the J gene lost 8 bases, with 14 bases spanning the gap. CDR3 protein: CASSESRGIGEKLFF. CDR3 bases: TGTGCCAGCAGTGAATCGAGGGGGATAGGCGAAAAACTGTTTTTT.

This rearrangement joins TRBV5-1 to TRBJ2-7, with TRBD2 matching over 9 bases. This CDR3 has 14 residues. The germline V gene has CDR1 SGHRS and CDR2 YFSETQ. J gave up 5 bases and V 5 bases, and 8 bases lay outside the gene matches. The CDR3 sequence is CASRDPRGGDEQYF. The CDR3 DNA reads as TGCGCCAGCAGGGATCCGCGGGGGGGCGACGAGCAGTACTTC.

The chain joins TRBV30 to TRBJ2-5; 9 bases are a match to TRBD1. V lost 4 bases, J lost 5 bases, and 8 bases stayed unmatched. CDR1 and CDR2 (germline): GTSNPN, SVGIG (reference sequence). The CDR3 runs to 14 residues. The CDR3 DNA follows: TGTGCCTGGACCAGGACAGGGGTTAGGGAGACCCAGTACTTC. It is translated as CAWTRTGVRETQYF. The full variable domain, with the rest looked up from reference TRBV30 and TRBJ2-5, is SQTIHQWPATLVQPVGSPLSLECTVEGTSNPNLYWYRQAAGRGLQLLFYSVGIGQISSEVPQNLSASRPQDRQFILSSKKLLLSDSGFYLCAWTRTGVRETQYFGPGTRLLVL.

This clone has just a few counts. This sequence joins TRBV9 and TRBJ1-2; tentative D call: TRBD1 (5 bases). CDR3 length: 16 amino acids. Trimming left V 0 bases short and J 4 bases short, with 16 bases between. Germline assignment: CDR1 SGDLS and CDR2 YYNGEE. Here the CDR3 DNA reads TGTGCCAGCAGCGTAGCTCGGTCGACAGCGCTCTATGGCTACACCTTC. This translates into CASSVARSTALYGYTF.

This clone was found a few times. J is TRBJ2-1 and V is TRBV11-3, with D perhaps matching TRBD2 (6 bases). The CDR3 covers 14 residues. Between the trimmed V and J ends, which lost 6 bases and 2 bases, there was a span of 11 bases. Germline loops: CDR1 SGHNT, CDR2 YENEEA. The CDR3 loop reads CASRGTLAYNEQFF. Written as DNA, the CDR3 is TGTGCCAGCAGGGGGACTTTAGCCTACAATGAGCAGTTCTTC.

This rearrangement joins TRBV10-2 to TRBJ2-6; tentative D call: TRBD1 (5 bases). This CDR3 is built from 19 residues. Germline CDR1 reads WSHSY; CDR2 reads SAAADI. V was pared by 6 bases and J by 3 bases, with 24 bases between. CDR3 in DNA: TGCGCCAGCAGGTCCAACAGGTCCAGTAAAGGTTATGGGGCCAACGTCCTGACTTTC. This gives the protein CASRSNRSSKGYGANVLTF.

The rearrangement joins TRBV5-1 to TRBJ1-3, with a tentative D call TRBD1 (6 bases). The CDR3 covers 18 residues. The V end was cut by 7 bases, the J end by 0 bases, with 23 bases between. CDR1 and CDR2 (germline): SGHRS, YFSETQ. The CDR3: CASSDRTTQSYSGNTIYF. Here the CDR3 DNA reads TGCGCCAGCTCCGACAGGACTACCCAATCCTACTCTGGAAACACCATATATTTT.

This rearrangement joins TRBV10-1 to TRBJ2-3, with a possible D match to TRBD2 (6 bases). This CDR3 has 11 amino acids. The germline gives CDR1 WNHNN, CDR2 SYGVQD (reference sequence). Trimming left V 8 bases short and J 6 bases short, with 9 bases between. The CDR3 here is CASVEGDTQYF. For the CDR3, the DNA is TGCGCCAGCGTGGAGGGGGATACGCAGTATTTT.

The CDR3 nucleotides read TGTGCCTGGGCTGGGGGGGGAAGAACCGCCGAAAAACTGTTTTTT. Translating it yields CAWAGGGRTAEKLFF. This chain uses TRBV30 with TRBJ1-4; a possible D gene is TRBD1 (5 bases). This CDR3 contains 15 residues. Trimming removed 5 bases from V and 8 bases from J, with 21 bases in between. Germline CDR1 and CDR2: GTSNPN and SVGIG (reference sequence). Based on the CDR3 plus reference TRBV30 and TRBJ1-4, the full variable domain is SQTIHQWPATLVQPVGSPLSLECTVEGTSNPNLYWYRQAAGRGLQLLFYSVGIGQISSEVPQNLSASRPQDRQFILSSKKLLLSDSGFYLCAWAGGGRTAEKLFFGSGTQLSVL.